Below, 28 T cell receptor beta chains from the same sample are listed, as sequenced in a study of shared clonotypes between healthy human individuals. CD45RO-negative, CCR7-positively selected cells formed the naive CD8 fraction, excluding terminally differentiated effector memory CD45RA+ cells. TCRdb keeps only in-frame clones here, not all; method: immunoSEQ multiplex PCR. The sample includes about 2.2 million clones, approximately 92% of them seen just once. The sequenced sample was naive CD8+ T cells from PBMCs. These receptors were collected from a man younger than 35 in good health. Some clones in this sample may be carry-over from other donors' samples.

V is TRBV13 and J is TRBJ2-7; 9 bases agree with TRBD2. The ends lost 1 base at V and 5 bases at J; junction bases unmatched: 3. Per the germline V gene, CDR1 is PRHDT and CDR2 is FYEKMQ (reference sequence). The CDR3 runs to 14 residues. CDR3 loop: CASSLVAGVHEQYF. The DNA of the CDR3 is TGTGCCAGCAGCTTAGTAGCGGGAGTCCACGAGCAGTACTTC.

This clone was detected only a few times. CDR3 in DNA: TGTGCCAGCAGCTTACGGACAGGGTTGGACAATGAGCAGTTCTTC. It translates to CASSLRTGLDNEQFF. The V call is TRBV7-2, the J call TRBJ2-1; TRBD1 agrees at 8 bases. The CDR3 totals 15 residues. Germline CDR1 SGHTA, CDR2 FQGNSA. V trimming: 2 bases; J trimming: 5 bases; junction bases outside the gene matches: 5.

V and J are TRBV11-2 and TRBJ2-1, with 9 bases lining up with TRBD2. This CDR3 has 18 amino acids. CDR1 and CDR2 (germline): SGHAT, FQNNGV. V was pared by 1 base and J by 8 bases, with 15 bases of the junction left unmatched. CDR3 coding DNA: TGTGCCAGCAGCTTAGCCCTGTTTGGTAGCGGGAGTTCTCATGAGCAGTTCTTC. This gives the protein CASSLALFGSGSSHEQFF.

The CDR3 DNA follows: TGTGCCAGCAGTCTCCGGGACAGGAGCCAAGAGACCCAGTACTTC. Translation gives CASSLRDRSQETQYF. The chain has TRBV6-5 and TRBJ2-5, with 8 positions matching TRBD1. CDR3 size: 15 residues. V trimming: 5 bases; J trimming: 1 base; junction bases outside the gene matches: 6. Germline V gene sequence: CDR1 MNHEY, CDR2 SVGAGI.

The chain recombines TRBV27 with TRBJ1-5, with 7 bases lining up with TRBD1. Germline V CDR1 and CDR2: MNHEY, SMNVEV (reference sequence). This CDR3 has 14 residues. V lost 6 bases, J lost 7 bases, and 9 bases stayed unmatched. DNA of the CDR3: TGTGCCAGCAGCAAGACAGGGATTGGCCAGCCCCAGCATTTT. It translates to CASSKTGIGQPQHF.

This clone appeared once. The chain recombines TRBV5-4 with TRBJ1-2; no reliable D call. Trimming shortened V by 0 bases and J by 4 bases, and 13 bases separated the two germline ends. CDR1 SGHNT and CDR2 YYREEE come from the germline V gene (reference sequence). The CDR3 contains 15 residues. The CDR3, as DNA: TGTGCCAGCAGCTTGGTCGGGGTTGCCTTCTATGGCTACACCTTC. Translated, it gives CASSLVGVAFYGYTF.

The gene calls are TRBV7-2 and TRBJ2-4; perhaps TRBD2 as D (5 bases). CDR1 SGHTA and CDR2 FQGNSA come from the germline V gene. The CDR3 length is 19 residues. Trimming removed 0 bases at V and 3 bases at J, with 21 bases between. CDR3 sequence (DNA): TGTGCCAGCAGCTTAGCACGTACCGTCGGGGTAGTAGGCAAAAACATTCAGTACTTC. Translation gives CASSLARTVGVVGKNIQYF.

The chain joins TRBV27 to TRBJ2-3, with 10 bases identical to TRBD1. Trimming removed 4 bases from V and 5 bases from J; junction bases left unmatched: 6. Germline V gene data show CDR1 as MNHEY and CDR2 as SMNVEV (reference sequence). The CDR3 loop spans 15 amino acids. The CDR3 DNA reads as TGTGCCAGCAGTTCAGGACAGGGGGTGGTAGATACGCAGTATTTT. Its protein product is CASSSGQGVVDTQYF.

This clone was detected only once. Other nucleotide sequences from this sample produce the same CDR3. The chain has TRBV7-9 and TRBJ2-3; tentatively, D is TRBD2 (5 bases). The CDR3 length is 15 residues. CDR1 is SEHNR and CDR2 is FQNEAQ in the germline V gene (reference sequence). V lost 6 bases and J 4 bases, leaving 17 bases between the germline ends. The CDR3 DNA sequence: TGTGCCAGCAGTCCGCCGTCACTAGTATCAGATACGCAGTATTTT. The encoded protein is CASSPPSLVSDTQYF.

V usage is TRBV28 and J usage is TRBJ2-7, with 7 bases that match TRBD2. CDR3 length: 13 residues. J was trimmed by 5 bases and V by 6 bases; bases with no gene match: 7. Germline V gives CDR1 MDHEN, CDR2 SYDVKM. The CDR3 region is CASSRPAGDEQYF. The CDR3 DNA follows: TGTGCCAGCAGCCGGCCGGCGGGGGACGAGCAGTACTTC.

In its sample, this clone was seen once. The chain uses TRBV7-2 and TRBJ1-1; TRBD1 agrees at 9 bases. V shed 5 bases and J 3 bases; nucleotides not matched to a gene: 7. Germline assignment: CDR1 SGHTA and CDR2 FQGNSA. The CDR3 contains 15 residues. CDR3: CASSETGGRYTEAFF. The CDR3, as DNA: TGTGCCAGCAGCGAGACAGGGGGAAGGTACACTGAAGCTTTCTTT.

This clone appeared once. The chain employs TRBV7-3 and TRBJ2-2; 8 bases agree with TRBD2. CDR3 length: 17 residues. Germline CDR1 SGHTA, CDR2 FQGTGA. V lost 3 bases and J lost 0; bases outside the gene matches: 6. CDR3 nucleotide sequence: TGTGCCAGCAGCTTTTACGGGAGGGCCGCGAACACCGGGGAGCTGTTTTTT. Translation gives CASSFYGRAANTGELFF.

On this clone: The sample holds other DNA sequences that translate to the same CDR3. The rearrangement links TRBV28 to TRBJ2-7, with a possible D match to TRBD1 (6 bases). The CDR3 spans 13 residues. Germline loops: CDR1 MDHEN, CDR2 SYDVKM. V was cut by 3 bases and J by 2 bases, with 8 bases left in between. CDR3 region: CASSFGQTYEQYF. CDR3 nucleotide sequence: TGTGCCAGCAGTTTCGGACAGACCTACGAGCAGTACTTC.

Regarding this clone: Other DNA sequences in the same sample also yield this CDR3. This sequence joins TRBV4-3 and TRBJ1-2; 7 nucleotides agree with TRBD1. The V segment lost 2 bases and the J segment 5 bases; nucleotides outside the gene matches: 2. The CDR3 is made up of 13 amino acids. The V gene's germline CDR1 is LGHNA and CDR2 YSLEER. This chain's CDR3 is CASSQRTGYGYTF. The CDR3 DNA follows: TGCGCCAGCAGCCAACGGACAGGTTATGGCTACACCTTC.

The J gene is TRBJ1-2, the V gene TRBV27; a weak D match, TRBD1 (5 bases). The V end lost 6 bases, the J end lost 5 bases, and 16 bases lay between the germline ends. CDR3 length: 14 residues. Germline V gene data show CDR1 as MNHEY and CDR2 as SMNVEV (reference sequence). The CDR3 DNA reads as TGTGCCAGCAGCACTAATCAGGGTCGTTATGGCTACACCTTC. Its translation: CASSTNQGRYGYTF.

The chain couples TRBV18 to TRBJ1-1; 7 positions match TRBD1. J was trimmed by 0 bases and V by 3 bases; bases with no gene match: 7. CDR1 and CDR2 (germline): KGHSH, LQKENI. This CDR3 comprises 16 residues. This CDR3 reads CASSPRDRLMNTEAFF. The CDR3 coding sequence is TGTGCCAGCTCACCCCGGGACAGACTCATGAACACTGAAGCTTTCTTT.

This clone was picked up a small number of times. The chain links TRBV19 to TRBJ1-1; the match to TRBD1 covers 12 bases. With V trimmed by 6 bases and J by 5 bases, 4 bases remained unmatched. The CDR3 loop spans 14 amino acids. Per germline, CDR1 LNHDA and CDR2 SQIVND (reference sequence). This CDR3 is CASSRDRGQTEAFF. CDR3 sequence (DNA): TGTGCCAGTAGCCGGGACAGGGGGCAGACTGAAGCTTTCTTT. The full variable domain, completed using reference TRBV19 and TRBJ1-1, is DGGITQSPKYLFRKEGQNVTLSCEQNLNHDAMYWYRQDPGQGLRLIYYSQIVNDFQKGDIAEGYSVSREKKESFPLTVTSAQKNPTAFYLCASSRDRGQTEAFFGQGTRLTVV.

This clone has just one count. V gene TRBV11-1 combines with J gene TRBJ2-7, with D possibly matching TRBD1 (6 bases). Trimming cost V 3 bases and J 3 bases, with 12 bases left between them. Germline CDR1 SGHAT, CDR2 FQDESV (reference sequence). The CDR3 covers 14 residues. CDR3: CASSLGAALYEQYF. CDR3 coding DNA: TGTGCCAGCAGCTTGGGGGCGGCTCTCTACGAGCAGTACTTC.

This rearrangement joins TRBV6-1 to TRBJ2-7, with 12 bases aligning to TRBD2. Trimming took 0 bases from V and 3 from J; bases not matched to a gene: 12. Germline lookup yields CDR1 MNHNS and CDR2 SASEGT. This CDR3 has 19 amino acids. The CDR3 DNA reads TGTGCCAGCAGTGAAGCTGGGGGTAGACTAGCGGGGGCCGGCTACGAGCAGTACTTC. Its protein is CASSEAGGRLAGAGYEQYF.

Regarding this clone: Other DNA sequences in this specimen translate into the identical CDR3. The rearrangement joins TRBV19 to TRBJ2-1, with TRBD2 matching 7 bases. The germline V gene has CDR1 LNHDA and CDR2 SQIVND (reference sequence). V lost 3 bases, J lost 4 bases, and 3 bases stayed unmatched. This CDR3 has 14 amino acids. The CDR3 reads CASSISSGYNEQFF. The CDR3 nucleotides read TGTGCCAGTAGTATCTCTAGCGGATACAATGAGCAGTTCTTC.

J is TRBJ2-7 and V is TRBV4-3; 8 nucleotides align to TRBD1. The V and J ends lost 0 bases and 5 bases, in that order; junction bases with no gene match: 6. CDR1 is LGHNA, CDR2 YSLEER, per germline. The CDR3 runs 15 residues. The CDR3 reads CASSQERQGPHEQYF. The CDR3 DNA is TGCGCCAGCAGCCAAGAAAGACAGGGGCCGCACGAGCAGTACTTC.

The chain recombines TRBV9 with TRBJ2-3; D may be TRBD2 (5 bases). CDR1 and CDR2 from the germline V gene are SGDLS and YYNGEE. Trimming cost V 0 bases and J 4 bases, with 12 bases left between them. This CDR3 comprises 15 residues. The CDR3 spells CASSVGGSAADTQYF. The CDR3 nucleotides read TGTGCCAGCAGCGTAGGTGGTAGCGCCGCAGATACGCAGTATTTT.

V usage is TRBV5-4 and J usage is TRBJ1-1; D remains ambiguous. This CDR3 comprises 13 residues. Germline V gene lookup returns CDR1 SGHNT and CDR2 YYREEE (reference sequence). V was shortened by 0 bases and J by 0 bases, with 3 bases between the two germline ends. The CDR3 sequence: CASSLVVNTEAFF. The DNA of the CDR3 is TGTGCCAGCAGCTTGGTAGTGAACACTGAAGCTTTCTTT.

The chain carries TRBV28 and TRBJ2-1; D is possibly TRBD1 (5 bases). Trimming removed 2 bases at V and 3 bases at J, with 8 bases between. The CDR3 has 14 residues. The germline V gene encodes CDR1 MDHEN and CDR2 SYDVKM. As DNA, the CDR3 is TGTGCCAGCAGTTTACTAGGGGACTACAATGAGCAGTTCTTC. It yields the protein CASSLLGDYNEQFF.

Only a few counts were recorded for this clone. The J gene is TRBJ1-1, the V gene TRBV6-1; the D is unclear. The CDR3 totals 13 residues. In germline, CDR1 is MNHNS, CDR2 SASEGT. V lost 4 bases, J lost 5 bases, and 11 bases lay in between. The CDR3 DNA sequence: TGTGCCAGCAGTGGTAATGACCGGACTGAAGCTTTCTTT. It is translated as CASSGNDRTEAFF.

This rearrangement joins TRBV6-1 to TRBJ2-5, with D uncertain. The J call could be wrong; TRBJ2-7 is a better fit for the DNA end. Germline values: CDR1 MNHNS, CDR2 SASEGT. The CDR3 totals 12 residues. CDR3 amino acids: CASSSIGYEQYF. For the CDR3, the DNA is TGTGCCAGCAGTTCAATCGGCTACGAGCAGTACTTC.

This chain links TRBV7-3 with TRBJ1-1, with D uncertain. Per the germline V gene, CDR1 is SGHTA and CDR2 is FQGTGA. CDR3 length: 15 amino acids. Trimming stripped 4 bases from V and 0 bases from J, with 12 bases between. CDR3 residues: CASSYKLGMNTEAFF. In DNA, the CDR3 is TGTGCCAGCAGCTACAAATTAGGTATGAACACTGAAGCTTTCTTT.

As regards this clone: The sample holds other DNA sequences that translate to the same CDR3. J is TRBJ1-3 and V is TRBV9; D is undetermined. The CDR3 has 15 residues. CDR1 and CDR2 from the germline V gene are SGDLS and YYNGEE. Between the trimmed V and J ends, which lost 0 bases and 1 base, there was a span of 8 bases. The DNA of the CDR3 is TGTGCCAGCAGCGTAGGGCAGAATTCTGGAAACACCATATATTTT. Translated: CASSVGQNSGNTIYF.